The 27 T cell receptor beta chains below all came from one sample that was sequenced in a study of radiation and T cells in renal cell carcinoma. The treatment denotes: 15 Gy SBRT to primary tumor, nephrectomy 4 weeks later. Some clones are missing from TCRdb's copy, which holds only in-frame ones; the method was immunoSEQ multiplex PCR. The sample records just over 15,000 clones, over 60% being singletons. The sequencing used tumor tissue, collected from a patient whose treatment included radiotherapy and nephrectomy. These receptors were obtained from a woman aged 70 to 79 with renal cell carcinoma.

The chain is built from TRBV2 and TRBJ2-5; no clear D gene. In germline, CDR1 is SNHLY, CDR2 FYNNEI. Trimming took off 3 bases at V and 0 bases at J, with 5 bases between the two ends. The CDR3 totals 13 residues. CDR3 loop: CASSDSNQETQYF. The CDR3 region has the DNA TGTGCCAGCAGTGACAGTAACCAAGAGACCCAGTACTTC. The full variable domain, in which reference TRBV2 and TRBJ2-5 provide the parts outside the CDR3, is EPEVTQTPSHQVTQMGQEVILRCVPISNHLYFYWYRQILGQKVEFLVSFYNNEISEKSEIFDDQFSVERPDGSNFTLKIRSTKLEDSAMYFCASSDSNQETQYFGPGTRLLVL.

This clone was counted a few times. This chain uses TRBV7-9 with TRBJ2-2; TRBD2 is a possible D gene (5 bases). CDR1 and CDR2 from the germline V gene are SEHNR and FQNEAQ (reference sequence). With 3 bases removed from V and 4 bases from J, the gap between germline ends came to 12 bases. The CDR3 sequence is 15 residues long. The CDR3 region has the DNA TGTGCCAGCAGCTTGGCCGGGGTTCCCACCGGGGAGCTGTTTTTT. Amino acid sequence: CASSLAGVPTGELFF.

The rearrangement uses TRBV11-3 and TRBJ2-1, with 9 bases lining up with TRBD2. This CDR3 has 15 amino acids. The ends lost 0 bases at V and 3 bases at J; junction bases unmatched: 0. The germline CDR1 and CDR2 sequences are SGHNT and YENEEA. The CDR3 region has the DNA TGTGCCAGCAGCTTAGAGCGGGGGGGCTACAATGAGCAGTTCTTC. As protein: CASSLERGGYNEQFF.

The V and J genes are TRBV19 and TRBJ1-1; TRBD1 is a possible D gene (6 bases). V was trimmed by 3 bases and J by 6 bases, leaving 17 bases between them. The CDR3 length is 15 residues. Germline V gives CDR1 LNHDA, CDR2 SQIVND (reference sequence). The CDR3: CASSILNRAEAEAFF. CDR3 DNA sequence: TGTGCCAGTAGTATTTTAAACAGGGCTGAGGCTGAAGCTTTCTTT.

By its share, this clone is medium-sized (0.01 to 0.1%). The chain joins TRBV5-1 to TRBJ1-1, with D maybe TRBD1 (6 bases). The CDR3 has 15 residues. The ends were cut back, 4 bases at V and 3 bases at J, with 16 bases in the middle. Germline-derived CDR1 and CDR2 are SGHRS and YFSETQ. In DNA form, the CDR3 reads TGCGCCAGCAGCAGCTTCGGAAGGGGGGACACTGAAGCTTTCTTT. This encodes CASSSFGRGDTEAFF.

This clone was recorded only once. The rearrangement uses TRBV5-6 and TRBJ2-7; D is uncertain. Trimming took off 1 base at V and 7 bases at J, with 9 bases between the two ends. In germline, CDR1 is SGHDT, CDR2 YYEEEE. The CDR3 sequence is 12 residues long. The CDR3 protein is CASSLSQAEQYF. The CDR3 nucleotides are TGTGCCAGCAGCTTGAGCCAGGCGGAGCAGTACTTC.

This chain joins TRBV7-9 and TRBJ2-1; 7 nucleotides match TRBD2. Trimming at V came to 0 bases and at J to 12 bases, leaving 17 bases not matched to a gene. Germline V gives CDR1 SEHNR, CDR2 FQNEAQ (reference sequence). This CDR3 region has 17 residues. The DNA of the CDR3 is TGTGCCAGCAGCTTAGCCTGGGATCGGTATCAGGGCGGGGGGCAGTTCTTC. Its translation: CASSLAWDRYQGGGQFF.

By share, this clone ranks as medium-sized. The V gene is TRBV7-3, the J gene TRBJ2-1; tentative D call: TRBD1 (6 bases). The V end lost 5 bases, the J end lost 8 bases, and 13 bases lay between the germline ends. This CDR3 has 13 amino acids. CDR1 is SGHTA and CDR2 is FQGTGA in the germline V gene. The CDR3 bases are TGTGCCAGCAGCCAGGGGAAAGTCCATGAGCAGTTCTTC. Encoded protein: CASSQGKVHEQFF.

The CDR3 loop reads CASSLGLRGRLSSYNEQFF. CDR3 in DNA: TGTGCCAGCAGCTTAGGGCTCAGGGGGCGCCTCAGCTCCTACAATGAGCAGTTCTTC. The V and J genes are TRBV5-8 and TRBJ2-1; 8 bases match TRBD1. This CDR3 has 19 amino acids. The J segment lost 0 bases and the V segment lost 2 bases, leaving 13 bases of the junction unmatched. The germline V gene encodes CDR1 SGHTS and CDR2 YDEGEE.

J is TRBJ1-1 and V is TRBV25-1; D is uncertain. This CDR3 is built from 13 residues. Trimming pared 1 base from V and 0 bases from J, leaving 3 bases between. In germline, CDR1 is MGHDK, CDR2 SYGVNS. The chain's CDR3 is CASSELVNTEAFF. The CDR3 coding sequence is TGTGCCAGCAGTGAATTGGTGAACACTGAAGCTTTCTTT.

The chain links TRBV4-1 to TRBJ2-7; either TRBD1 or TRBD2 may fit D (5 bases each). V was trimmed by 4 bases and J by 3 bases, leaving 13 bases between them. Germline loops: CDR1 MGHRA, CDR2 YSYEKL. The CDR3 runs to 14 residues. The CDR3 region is CASSPRDGLYEQYF. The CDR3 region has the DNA TGCGCCAGCAGCCCCCGGGACGGGCTCTACGAGCAGTACTTC.

This CDR3 reads CASSQDTQYNEQFF. CDR3 nucleotides: TGCGCCAGCAGCCAAGATACCCAGTACAATGAGCAGTTCTTC. The genes are TRBV4-3 and TRBJ2-1; D gene uncertain. CDR1 is LGHNA, CDR2 YSLEER, per germline. This CDR3 is 14 amino acids long. V lost 0 bases and J lost 4, with 7 bases in between.

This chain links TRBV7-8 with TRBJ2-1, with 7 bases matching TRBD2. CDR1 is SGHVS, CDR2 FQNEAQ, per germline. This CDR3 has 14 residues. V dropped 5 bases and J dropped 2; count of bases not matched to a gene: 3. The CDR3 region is CASSGGEPYNEQFF. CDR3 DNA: TGTGCCAGCAGCGGGGGGGAACCCTACAATGAGCAGTTCTTC.

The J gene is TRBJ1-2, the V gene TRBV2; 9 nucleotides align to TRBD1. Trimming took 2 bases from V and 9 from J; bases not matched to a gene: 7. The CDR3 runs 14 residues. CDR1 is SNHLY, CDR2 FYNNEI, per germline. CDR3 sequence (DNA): TGTGCCAGCAGTGAATCTACAGGGGGCAGGAGCTACACCTTC. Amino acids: CASSESTGGRSYTF.

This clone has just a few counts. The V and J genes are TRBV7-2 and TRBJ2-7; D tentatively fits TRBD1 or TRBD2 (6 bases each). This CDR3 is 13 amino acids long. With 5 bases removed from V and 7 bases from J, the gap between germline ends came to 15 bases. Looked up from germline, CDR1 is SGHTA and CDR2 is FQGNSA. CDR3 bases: TGTGCCAGCAGCCCAGGGGACTGGGGGGAGCAGTACTTC. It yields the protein CASSPGDWGEQYF.

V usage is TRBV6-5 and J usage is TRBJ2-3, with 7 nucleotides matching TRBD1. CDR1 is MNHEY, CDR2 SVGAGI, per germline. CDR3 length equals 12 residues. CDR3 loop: CASRGQADTQYF. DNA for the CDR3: TGTGCGTCAAGGGGGCAGGCAGATACGCAGTATTTT.

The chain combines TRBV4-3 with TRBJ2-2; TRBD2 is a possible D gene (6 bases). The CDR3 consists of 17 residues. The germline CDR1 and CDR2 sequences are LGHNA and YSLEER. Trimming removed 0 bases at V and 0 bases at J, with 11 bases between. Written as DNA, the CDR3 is TGCGCCAGCAGCCAAGAGGGGCGGGGCGCGAACACCGGGGAGCTGTTTTTT. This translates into CASSQEGRGANTGELFF.

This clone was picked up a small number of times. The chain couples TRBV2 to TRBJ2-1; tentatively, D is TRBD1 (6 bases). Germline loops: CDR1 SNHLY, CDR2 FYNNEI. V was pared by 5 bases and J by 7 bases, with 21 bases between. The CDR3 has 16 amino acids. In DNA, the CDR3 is TGTGCCAGCAGTTTTACCCTCACAGGGCTGCTAAATGAGCAGTTCTTC. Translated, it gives CASSFTLTGLLNEQFF.

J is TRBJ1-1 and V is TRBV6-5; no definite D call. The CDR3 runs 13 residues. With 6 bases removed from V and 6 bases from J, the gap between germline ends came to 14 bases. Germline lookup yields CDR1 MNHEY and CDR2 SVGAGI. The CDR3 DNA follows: TGTGCCAGCAGCCACCCTAGTTTCCCTGAAGCTTTCTTT. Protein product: CASSHPSFPEAFF.

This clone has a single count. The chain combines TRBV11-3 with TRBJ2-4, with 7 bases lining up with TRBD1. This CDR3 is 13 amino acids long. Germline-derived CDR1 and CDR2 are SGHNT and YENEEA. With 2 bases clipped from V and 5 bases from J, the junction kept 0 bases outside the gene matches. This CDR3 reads CASSLTGENIQYF. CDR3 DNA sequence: TGTGCCAGCAGCTTAACAGGGGAAAACATTCAGTACTTC. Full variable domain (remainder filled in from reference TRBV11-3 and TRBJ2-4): EAGVVQSPRYKIIEKKQPVAFWCNPISGHNTLYWYLQNLGQGPELLIRYENEEAVDDSQLPKDRFSAERLKGVDSTLKIQPAELGDSAVYLCASSLTGENIQYFGAGTRLSVL.

CDR3 amino acids: CASSPEEGGYTF. DNA for the CDR3: TGTGCCAGCTCACCAGAAGAGGGGGGCTACACCTTC. The rearrangement links TRBV18 to TRBJ1-2; a weak D match, TRBD1 (5 bases). The V end lost 2 bases, the J end lost 8 bases, and 9 bases lay between the germline ends. The CDR3 has 12 amino acids. Germline V gives CDR1 KGHSH, CDR2 LQKENI.

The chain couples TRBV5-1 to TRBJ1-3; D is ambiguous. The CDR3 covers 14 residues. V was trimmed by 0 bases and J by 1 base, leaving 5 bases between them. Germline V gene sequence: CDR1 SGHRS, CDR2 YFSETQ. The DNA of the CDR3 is TGCGCCAGCAGCTTGGGGGATTCTGGAAACACCATATATTTT. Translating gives CASSLGDSGNTIYF.

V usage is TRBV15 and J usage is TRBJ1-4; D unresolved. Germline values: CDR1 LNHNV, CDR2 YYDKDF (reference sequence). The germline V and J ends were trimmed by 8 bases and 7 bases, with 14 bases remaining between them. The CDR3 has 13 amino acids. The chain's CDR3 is CATRTPPGEKLFF. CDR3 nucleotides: TGTGCCACCCGTACACCGCCGGGTGAAAAACTGTTTTTT.

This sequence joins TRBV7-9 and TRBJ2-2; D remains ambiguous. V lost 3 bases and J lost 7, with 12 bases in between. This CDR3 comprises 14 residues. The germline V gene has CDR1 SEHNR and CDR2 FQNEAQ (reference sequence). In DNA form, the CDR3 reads TGTGCCAGCAGCTTTGAGTTAGTACTCGGGGAGCTGTTTTTT. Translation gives CASSFELVLGELFF.

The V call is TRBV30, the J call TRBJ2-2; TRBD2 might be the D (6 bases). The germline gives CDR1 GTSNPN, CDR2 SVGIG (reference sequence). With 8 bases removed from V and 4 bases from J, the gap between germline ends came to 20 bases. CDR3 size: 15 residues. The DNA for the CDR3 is TGTGCCAGGACCCTATCTGGAGGGTCCACCGGGGAGCTGTTTTTT. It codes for CARTLSGGSTGELFF.

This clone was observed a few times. The CDR3 sequence: CAWSVPGPGQPQHF. The CDR3 DNA is TGTGCCTGGAGTGTACCGGGACCAGGTCAGCCCCAGCATTTT. The rearrangement joins TRBV30 to TRBJ1-5, with D possibly TRBD1 on 5 matching bases. The CDR3 sequence is 14 residues long. Germline CDR1 GTSNPN, CDR2 SVGIG (reference sequence). V lost 0 bases and J lost 6, with 12 bases in between.

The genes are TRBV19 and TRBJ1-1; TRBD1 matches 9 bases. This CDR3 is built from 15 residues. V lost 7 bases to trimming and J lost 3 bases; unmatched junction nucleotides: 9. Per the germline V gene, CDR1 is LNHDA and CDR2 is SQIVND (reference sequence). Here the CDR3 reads CASTLGGQGYTEAFF. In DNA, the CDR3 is TGTGCCAGTACCCTTGGGGGACAGGGCTACACTGAAGCTTTCTTT. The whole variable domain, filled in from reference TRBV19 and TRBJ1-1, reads DGGITQSPKYLFRKEGQNVTLSCEQNLNHDAMYWYRQDPGQGLRLIYYSQIVNDFQKGDIAEGYSVSREKKESFPLTVTSAQKNPTAFYLCASTLGGQGYTEAFFGQGTRLTVV.